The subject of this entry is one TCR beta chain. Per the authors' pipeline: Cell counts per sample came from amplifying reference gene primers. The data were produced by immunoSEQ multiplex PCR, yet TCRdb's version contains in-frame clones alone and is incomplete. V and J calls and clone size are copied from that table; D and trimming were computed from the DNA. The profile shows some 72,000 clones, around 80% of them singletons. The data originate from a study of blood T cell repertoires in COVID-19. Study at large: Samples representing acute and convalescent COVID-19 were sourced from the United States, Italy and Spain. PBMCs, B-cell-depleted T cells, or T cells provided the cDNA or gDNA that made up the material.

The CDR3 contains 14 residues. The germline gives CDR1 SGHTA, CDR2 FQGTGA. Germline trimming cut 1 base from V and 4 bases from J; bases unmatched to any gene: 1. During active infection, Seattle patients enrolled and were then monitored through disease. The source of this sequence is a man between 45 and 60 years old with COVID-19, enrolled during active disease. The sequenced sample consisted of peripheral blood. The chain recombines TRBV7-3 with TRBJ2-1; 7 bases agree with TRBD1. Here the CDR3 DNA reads TGTGCCAGCAGCTTAAGACAGGGATACAATGAGCAGTTCTTC. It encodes CASSLRQGYNEQFF.